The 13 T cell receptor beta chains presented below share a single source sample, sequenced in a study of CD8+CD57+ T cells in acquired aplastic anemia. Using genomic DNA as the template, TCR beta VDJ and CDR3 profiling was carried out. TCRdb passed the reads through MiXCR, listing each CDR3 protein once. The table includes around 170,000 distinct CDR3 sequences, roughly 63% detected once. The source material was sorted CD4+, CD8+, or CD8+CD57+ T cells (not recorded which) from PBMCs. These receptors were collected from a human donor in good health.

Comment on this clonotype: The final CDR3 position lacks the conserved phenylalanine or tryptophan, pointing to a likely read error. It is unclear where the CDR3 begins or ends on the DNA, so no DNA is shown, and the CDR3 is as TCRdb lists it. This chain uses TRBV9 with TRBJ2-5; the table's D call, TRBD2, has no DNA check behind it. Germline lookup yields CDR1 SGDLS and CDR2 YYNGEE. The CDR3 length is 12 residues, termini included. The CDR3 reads CASSGISGRPNT.

CDR3 DNA sequence: TGTGCCAGTAGTGCAACCCACAGGGCACCTAACTATGGCTACACCTTC. Protein product: CASSATHRAPNYGYTF. This chain joins TRBV19 and TRBJ1-2; D may be TRBD1 (6 bases). Trimming removed 5 bases at V and 0 bases at J, with 16 bases between. CDR3 length: 16 residues. CDR1 and CDR2 from the germline V gene are LNHDA and SQIVND (reference sequence). The variable domain in full, with the rest retrieved from reference TRBV19 and TRBJ1-2, is DGGITQSPKYLFRKEGQNVTLSCEQNLNHDAMYWYRQDPGQGLRLIYYSQIVNDFQKGDIAEGYSVSREKKESFPLTVTSAQKNPTAFYLCASSATHRAPNYGYTFGSGTRLTVV.

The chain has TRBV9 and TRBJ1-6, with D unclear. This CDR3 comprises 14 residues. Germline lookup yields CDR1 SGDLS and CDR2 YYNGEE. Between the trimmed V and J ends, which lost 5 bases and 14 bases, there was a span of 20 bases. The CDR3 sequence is CASSLAGYQFTLHF. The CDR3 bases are TGTGCCAGCAGTTTAGCGGGATACCAATTCACCCTCCACTTT.

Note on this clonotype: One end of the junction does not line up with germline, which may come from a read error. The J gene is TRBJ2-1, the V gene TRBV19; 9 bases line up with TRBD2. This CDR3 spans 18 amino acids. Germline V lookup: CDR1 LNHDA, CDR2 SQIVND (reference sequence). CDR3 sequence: CASTISGRSGLVHNEQFF. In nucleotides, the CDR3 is TGTGCCAGTACTATAAGCGGGAGGTCGGGACTAGTTCACAATGAGCAGTTCTTC.

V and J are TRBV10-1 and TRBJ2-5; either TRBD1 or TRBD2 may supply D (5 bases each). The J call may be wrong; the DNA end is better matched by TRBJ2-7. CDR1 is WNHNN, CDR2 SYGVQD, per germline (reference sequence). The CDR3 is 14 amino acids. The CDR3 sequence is CASGADSVQDEQYF. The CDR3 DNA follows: TGCGCCAGCGGGGCCGATAGCGTACAAGACGAGCAGTACTTC.

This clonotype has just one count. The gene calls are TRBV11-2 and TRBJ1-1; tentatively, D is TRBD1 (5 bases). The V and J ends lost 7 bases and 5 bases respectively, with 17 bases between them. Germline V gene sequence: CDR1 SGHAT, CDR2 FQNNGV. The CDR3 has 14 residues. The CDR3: CASTETQGFTEAFF. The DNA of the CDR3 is TGTGCCAGCACCGAAACTCAGGGATTTACTGAAGCTTTCTTT.

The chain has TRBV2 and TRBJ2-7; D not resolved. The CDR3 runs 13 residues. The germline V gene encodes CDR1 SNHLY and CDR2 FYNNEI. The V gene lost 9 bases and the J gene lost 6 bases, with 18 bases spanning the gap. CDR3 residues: CASLLGPYPEQYF. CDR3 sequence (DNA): TGTGCCAGTCTTTTGGGTCCCTACCCCGAGCAGTACTTC.

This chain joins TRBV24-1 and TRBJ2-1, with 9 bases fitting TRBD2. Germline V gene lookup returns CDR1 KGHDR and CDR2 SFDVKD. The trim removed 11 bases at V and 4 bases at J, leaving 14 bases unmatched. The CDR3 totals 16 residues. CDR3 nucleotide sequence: TGTGCCAGTAGTATAGGGTCGCTAGCGGGGTACAATGAGCAGTTCTTC. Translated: CASSIGSLAGYNEQFF.

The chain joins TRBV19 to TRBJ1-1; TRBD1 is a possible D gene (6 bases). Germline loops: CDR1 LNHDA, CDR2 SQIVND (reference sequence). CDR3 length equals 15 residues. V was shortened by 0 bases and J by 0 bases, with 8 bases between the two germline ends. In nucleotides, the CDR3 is TGTGCCAGTAGTATAGATGGGGGCGTGAACACTGAAGCTTTCTTT. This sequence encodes CASSIDGGVNTEAFF. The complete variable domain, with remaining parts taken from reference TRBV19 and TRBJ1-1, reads DGGITQSPKYLFRKEGQNVTLSCEQNLNHDAMYWYRQDPGQGLRLIYYSQIVNDFQKGDIAEGYSVSREKKESFPLTVTSAQKNPTAFYLCASSIDGGVNTEAFFGQGTRLTVV.

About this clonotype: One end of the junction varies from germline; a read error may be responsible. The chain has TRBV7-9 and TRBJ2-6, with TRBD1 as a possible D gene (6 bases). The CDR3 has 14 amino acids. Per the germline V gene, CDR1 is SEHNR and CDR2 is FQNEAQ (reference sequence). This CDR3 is CASSNPGDTDTEAF. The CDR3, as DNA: TGTGCCAGCAGCAATCCAGGGGACACGGACACTGAAGCTTTC.

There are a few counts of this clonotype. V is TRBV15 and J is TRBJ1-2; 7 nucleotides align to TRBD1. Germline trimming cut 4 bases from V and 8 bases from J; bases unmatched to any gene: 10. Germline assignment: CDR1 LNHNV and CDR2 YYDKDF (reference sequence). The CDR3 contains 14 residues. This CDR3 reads CATSTRTTGVGYTF. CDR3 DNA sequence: TGTGCCACCAGCACAAGGACAACAGGGGTAGGCTACACCTTC.

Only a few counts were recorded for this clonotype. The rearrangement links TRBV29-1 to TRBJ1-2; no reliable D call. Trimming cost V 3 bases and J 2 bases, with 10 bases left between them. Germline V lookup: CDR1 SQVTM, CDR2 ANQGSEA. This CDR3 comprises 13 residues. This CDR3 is CSVDVGGNYGYTF. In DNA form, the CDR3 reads TGCAGCGTTGACGTCGGAGGGAACTATGGCTACACCTTC.

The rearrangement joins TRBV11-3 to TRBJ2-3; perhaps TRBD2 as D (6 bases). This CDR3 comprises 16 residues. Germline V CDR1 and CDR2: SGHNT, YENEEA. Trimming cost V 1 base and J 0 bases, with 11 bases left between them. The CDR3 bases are TGTGCCAGCAGCTTAGTCGGGAGTGGGAGCACAGATACGCAGTATTTT. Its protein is CASSLVGSGSTDTQYF.